This entry concerns a single T cell receptor beta chain. Use of 60 Vbeta and 13 Jbeta primers characterized the PCR. Profiled with immunoSEQ multiplex PCR; TCRdb holds only in-frame clones, not every one. The repertoire holds under 200,000 clones, with about four fifths as singletons. This entry comes from a study of cytomegalovirus exposure and HLA in healthy donors. CDR1 and CDR2 from the germline V gene are SGDLS and YYNGEE. V lost 7 bases to trimming and J lost 2 bases, with 16 bases between them. The CDR3 consists of 14 residues. Source material: PBMCs. J is TRBJ2-7 and V is TRBV9, with D possibly matching TRBD1 (6 bases). This sequence originates from a woman aged 50 to 65 in good health and CMV-seropositive. The CDR3 region has the DNA TGTGCCAGCGCGACCGGGACAAATACCTACGAGCAGTACTTC. Amino acid sequence: CASATGTNTYEQYF.